Reported below is one T cell receptor beta chain. Its target is not known. The data derive from a study of beta chain features in type 1 diabetes. Study overall: No patient-donor differences in age, gender, total cells or subset yield. Whole-study findings and limits: Shorter TCRB CDR3s, moderately but significantly so, marked every one of the four CD4+ subsets in Type 1 diabetes patients. Type 1 diabetes patients had fewer VDJ junction insertions and more deletions.

The CDR3 sequence is 17 residues long. Germline loops: CDR1 MDHEN, CDR2 SYDVKM. V was trimmed by 3 bases and J by 2 bases, leaving 17 bases between them. As every portion of the isolated RNA was reverse transcribed, the sequencing read expressed TCRB transcripts. Profiled with immunoSEQ multiplex PCR; TCRdb holds only in-frame clones, not every one. The repertoire holds 300,000 to 350,000 clones, with less than 9.5% as singletons. By way of CD45RO/CCR7/CD25/CD127/CD95/CD27, the CD4+ regulatory, stem cell-like memory, central memory and naive cells were sorted. The origin of this receptor is a woman aged 18-29 years in good health. The chain combines TRBV28 with TRBJ2-1, with a tentative D call TRBD1 (5 bases). The sequenced sample consisted of central memory CD4+ T cells from blood. CDR3 coding DNA: TGTGCCAGCAGTTTCCCCACCGTCCAGGGTCCCTACAATGAGCAGTTCTTC. This encodes CASSFPTVQGPYNEQFF.